The T cell receptor beta chain described here comes from a study of CD8+CD57+ T cells in acquired aplastic anemia. Study context: Sorted cells (CD4+ and CD8+) yielded DNA amounts that averaged around 3.5 ug.

The CDR3 runs 14 residues. V lost 4 bases, J lost 3 bases, and 3 bases stayed unmatched. Germline CDR1 SNHLY, CDR2 FYNNEI. Profiles of TCR beta VDJ and CDR3 were generated from a genomic DNA template. One entry per CDR3 protein results from TCRdb running MiXCR on the reads. The sample contains about 200,000 distinct CDR3 sequences, approximately 60% of which appear only once. Only patients with CD8+CD57+ cell expansion on flow cytometry were chosen for sequencing. This receptor was obtained from a human donor with aplastic anemia. The chain employs TRBV2 and TRBJ2-7, with 10 bases lining up with TRBD2. Sequenced: sorted CD4+, CD8+, or CD8+CD57+ T cells (not recorded which) from PBMCs. CDR3: CASSATSGDYEQYF. The DNA of the CDR3 is TGTGCCAGCAGTGCTACTAGCGGGGACTACGAGCAGTACTTC.